This entry concerns a single T cell receptor beta chain. Germline V gives CDR1 MNHEY, CDR2 SMNVEV (reference sequence). CDR3 length: 15 residues. Germline trimming cut 4 bases from V and 5 bases from J; bases unmatched to any gene: 5. The record originates from a study of T cell changes during pregnancy in multiple sclerosis. Measured with immunoSEQ multiplex PCR; TCRdb has only the in-frame clones, and not every one. Of 70,000 or so clones in the sample, 91% were seen once. The TCR comes from a female donor in good health, enrolled as a control in a pregnancy study. The chain couples TRBV27 to TRBJ2-5; 12 bases align to TRBD1. The sequences come from peripheral blood, collected in the third trimester of pregnancy. For the CDR3, the DNA is TGTGCCAGCAGTTGGGGGACAGGGGGCCGGGAGACCCAGTACTTC. Protein product: CASSWGTGGRETQYF.